One sample yielded the 18 T cell receptor beta chains listed below, sequenced in a study of cytomegalovirus exposure and HLA in healthy donors. PCR involved 60 Vbeta and 13 Jbeta primers. Sequencing was performed with immunoSEQ multiplex PCR; in TCRdb, only in-frame clones are kept and a portion is missing. The sample has approximately 220,000 clones; around 75% are singletons. Specimen: PBMCs. These TCRs come from a woman between 25 and 40 years old in good health and CMV-seronegative.

This rearrangement joins TRBV7-9 to TRBJ1-1; maybe TRBD1 (6 bases). CDR3 length: 13 amino acids. Germline CDR1 SEHNR, CDR2 FQNEAQ (reference sequence). V lost 10 bases and J 3 bases, leaving 15 bases between the germline ends. The CDR3 bases are TGTGCCACCCCTCGGAAGGGGGACACTGAAGCTTTCTTT. Its translation: CATPRKGDTEAFF.

A few counts support this clone. This chain joins TRBV4-1 and TRBJ2-2; tentatively, D is TRBD1 (6 bases). Germline V gene lookup returns CDR1 MGHRA and CDR2 YSYEKL. V shed 1 base and J shed 6 bases, with 12 bases lying between them. The CDR3 covers 15 residues. CDR3 loop: CASSQANRAAGELFF. The CDR3 nucleotides read TGCGCCAGCAGCCAAGCCAACAGGGCGGCCGGGGAGCTGTTTTTT.

The CDR3 DNA is TGTGCCAGCACCTCACCAGGGGGCCGCGGGGGCCGATCGAACACCGGGGAGCTGTTTTTT. Protein: CASTSPGGRGGRSNTGELFF. The V gene is TRBV27, the J gene TRBJ2-2; weak D call: TRBD1 (8 bases). This CDR3 spans 20 amino acids. Germline V gene data show CDR1 as MNHEY and CDR2 as SMNVEV (reference sequence). Trimming took 7 bases from V and 0 from J, leaving 27 bases between them.

In its sample, this clone was seen once. The chain's CDR3 is CASQTGGDWNTEAFF. CDR3 DNA: TGTGCCAGCCAGACAGGGGGCGATTGGAACACTGAAGCTTTCTTT. This sequence joins TRBV27 and TRBJ1-1; 10 nucleotides line up with TRBD1. Trimming took 8 bases from V and 1 from J; bases not matched to a gene: 7. CDR1 and CDR2 from the germline V gene are MNHEY and SMNVEV (reference sequence). The CDR3 is 15 amino acids.

The genes are TRBV28 and TRBJ2-7; 7 nucleotides align to TRBD1. The CDR3 has 14 amino acids. Germline values: CDR1 MDHEN, CDR2 SYDVKM. V shed 5 bases and J 2 bases; nucleotides not matched to a gene: 6. The DNA of the CDR3 is TGTGCCAGCAGTATGCCGGGACAGCCCTACGAGCAGTACTTC. Amino acids: CASSMPGQPYEQYF.

Worth noting for this clone: The same CDR3 also results from other DNA sequences found in this sample. The rearrangement links TRBV6-5 to TRBJ1-6; 11 nucleotides line up with TRBD1. CDR3 length: 14 amino acids. J was trimmed by 8 bases and V by 5 bases; bases with no gene match: 2. Per germline, CDR1 MNHEY and CDR2 SVGAGI. The CDR3 nucleotides read TGTGCCAGCAGTCGGGGACAGGGGGATTCACCCCTCCACTTT. This gives the protein CASSRGQGDSPLHF.

This chain links TRBV7-8 with TRBJ2-7; 7 nucleotides match TRBD2. This CDR3 is 15 amino acids long. Germline V gene sequence: CDR1 SGHVS, CDR2 FQNEAQ. Trimming took 4 bases from V and 6 from J; bases not matched to a gene: 12. The CDR3 DNA reads as TGTGCCAGCAGCTCTGACGGGATGCGGGGGTTCGAGCAGTACTTC. Protein sequence: CASSSDGMRGFEQYF.

This clone was observed a single time. V gene TRBV2 combines with J gene TRBJ2-3; D gene ambiguous. The CDR3 covers 15 residues. V lost 4 bases and J lost 0, with 11 bases in between. The germline CDR1 and CDR2 sequences are SNHLY and FYNNEI. The CDR3 region is CASSVGGSSTDTQYF. The CDR3 DNA follows: TGTGCCAGCAGTGTTGGCGGTAGTAGCACAGATACGCAGTATTTT. Full variable domain (missing parts from reference TRBV2 and TRBJ2-3): EPEVTQTPSHQVTQMGQEVILRCVPISNHLYFYWYRQILGQKVEFLVSFYNNEISEKSEIFDDQFSVERPDGSNFTLKIRSTKLEDSAMYFCASSVGGSSTDTQYFGPGTRLTVL.

The gene calls are TRBV11-2 and TRBJ2-3, with 7 positions matching TRBD2. The CDR3 extends over 16 amino acids. Germline CDR1 reads SGHAT; CDR2 reads FQNNGV. The junction had 11 bases not matched to a gene; V was cut back by 5 bases and J by 3 bases. In DNA form, the CDR3 reads TGTGCCAGCAGCAGTACTGGGGACTATTTAACAGATACGCAGTATTTT. It codes for CASSSTGDYLTDTQYF. Full variable domain (remainder filled in from reference TRBV11-2 and TRBJ2-3): EAGVAQSPRYKIIEKRQSVAFWCNPISGHATLYWYQQILGQGPKLLIQFQNNGVVDDSQLPKDRFSAERLKGVDSTLKIQPAKLEDSAVYLCASSSTGDYLTDTQYFGPGTRLTVL.

This chain connects TRBV18 to TRBJ1-2; 7 bases line up with TRBD1. Germline V gene lookup returns CDR1 KGHSH and CDR2 LQKENI. The CDR3 extends over 14 amino acids. V lost 2 bases, J lost 4 bases, and 4 bases stayed unmatched. CDR3 in amino acids: CASSPDSGGYGYTF. In DNA, the CDR3 is TGTGCCAGCTCACCAGACTCAGGGGGCTATGGCTACACCTTC.

The chain is built from TRBV7-9 and TRBJ1-5; 9 positions agree with TRBD1. This CDR3 has 16 amino acids. V lost 4 bases and J lost 4; bases outside the gene matches: 8. The germline V gene encodes CDR1 SEHNR and CDR2 FQNEAQ (reference sequence). CDR3 amino acids: CASSSNADRGNQPQHF. For the CDR3, the DNA is TGTGCCAGCAGCTCCAACGCCGACAGGGGGAATCAGCCCCAGCATTTT. Filled out from reference TRBV7-9 and TRBJ1-5, the complete variable domain reads DTGVSQNPRHKITKRGQNVTFRCDPISEHNRLYWYRQTLGQGPEFLTYFQNEAQLEKSRLLSDRFSAERPKGSFSTLEIQRTEQGDSAMYLCASSSNADRGNQPQHFGDGTRLSIL.

As DNA, the CDR3 is TGTGCCAGCCGCTATAATTCACCCCTCCACTTT. Its translation: CASRYNSPLHF. V is TRBV2 and J is TRBJ1-6; D remains unclear. The length of the CDR3 is 11 residues. V was pared by 8 bases and J by 3 bases, with 2 bases between. The V gene's germline CDR1 is SNHLY and CDR2 FYNNEI.

This clone was counted between two and nine times. The V gene is TRBV30, the J gene TRBJ2-7, with 8 bases matching TRBD1. CDR3 length equals 13 residues. In germline, CDR1 is GTSNPN, CDR2 SVGIG (reference sequence). The V segment lost 7 bases and the J segment 5 bases; nucleotides outside the gene matches: 10. This CDR3 is CASRDRGADEQYF. The CDR3 DNA reads TGTGCCTCCCGAGACAGGGGAGCGGACGAGCAGTACTTC.

CDR3 in amino acids: CAWSQGQAASGYTF. CDR3 coding DNA: TGTGCCTGGAGTCAGGGACAGGCCGCATCGGGCTACACCTTC. The V call is TRBV30, the J call TRBJ1-2; 8 bases map to TRBD1. The CDR3 length is 14 residues. The V and J ends lost 2 bases and 8 bases, in that order; junction bases with no gene match: 10. CDR1 is GTSNPN and CDR2 is SVGIG in the germline V gene (reference sequence).

The chain links TRBV7-3 to TRBJ2-7; 8 bases align to TRBD1. The CDR3 loop spans 14 amino acids. Germline V CDR1 and CDR2: SGHTA, FQGTGA. V lost 2 bases, J lost 3 bases, and 3 bases stayed unmatched. The CDR3 DNA reads as TGTGCCAGCAGCTTACTAGGACAGGGCTACGAGCAGTACTTC. Translating gives CASSLLGQGYEQYF.

The V and J genes are TRBV7-9 and TRBJ1-1; maybe TRBD1 (6 bases). V was shortened by 2 bases and J by 3 bases, with 13 bases between the two germline ends. Germline V gene sequence: CDR1 SEHNR, CDR2 FQNEAQ (reference sequence). This CDR3 spans 15 amino acids. The CDR3 DNA is TGTGCCAGCAGCTTATCGGGGGGCGCGTACACTGAAGCTTTCTTT. It codes for CASSLSGGAYTEAFF.

The chain couples TRBV2 to TRBJ2-7; TRBD1 aligns across 8 bases. V was clipped by 6 bases and J by 3 bases; unmatched bases: 4. The CDR3 runs to 13 residues. Germline CDR1 SNHLY, CDR2 FYNNEI. The CDR3 protein is CASSRDRFYEQYF. The CDR3, as DNA: TGTGCCAGCAGCCGGGACAGGTTCTACGAGCAGTACTTC.

The rearrangement uses TRBV29-1 and TRBJ2-1, with a weak D call TRBD2 (5 bases). This CDR3 has 12 amino acids. The germline V gene has CDR1 SQVTM and CDR2 ANQGSEA. Deletions cut 4 bases from V and 9 bases from J, with 13 bases between. The CDR3 protein is CSVGGTSIEQFF. The CDR3 DNA reads TGCAGCGTTGGGGGTACTAGTATTGAGCAGTTCTTC.